Given below is one T cell receptor beta chain in context. It lacks a known antigen. Per-nucleotide qualities are absent, and no much larger clonotype sits a single base away. The data belong to a study of blood T cell repertoires in COVID-19 (dated by TCRdb to the early 2020s). About the investigation overall: The collaborator samples originated in the United States, Italy and Spain and spanned the acute and convalescent phases of COVID-19. The prospective study material was composed of cDNA or gDNA derived from T cells, B-cell-depleted T cells, or PBMCs. Subjects who had been exposed to COVID-19, were actively infected with it, or had recovered from it provided the deeply sampled blood TCRbeta repertoires that made up the dataset. The repertoires were made available in a free public database intended to serve as a resource for research on the immune response to SARS-CoV-2. The samples were drawn from the first 160 participants of the ongoing ImmuneRACE study and from some 1,300 subjects provided by 6 global collaborators. Nearly every sample came with metadata listing a de-identified subject ID, COVID-19 status, age in years and sex. Where HLA class I and class II types were available, the types were taken from metadata supplied by the sample provider, not from assay-based typing. The research as a whole found: The quantity of clinical and demographic metadata differed by source and by participant and was supplied without curation.

Each collaborating institution followed its own protocols to collect whole blood in K2EDTA tubes. For TCRbeta analysis, collaborators shipped samples in one of three forms: frozen whole blood, isolated PBMCs, or DNA extracted from either of those sample types. The CDR1 and CDR2 encoded by the germline V gene are SGHTA and FQGNSA. Trimmed from V: 5 bases; trimmed from J: 4 bases; junction bases lacking a gene match: 4. There are 14 amino acids in the CDR3, from cysteine to phenylalanine inclusive. The DNA shown is the 42-base CDR3, in frame from base 1. TCRbeta CDR3 regions were amplified from genomic DNA by means of the immunoSEQ Assay, a bias-controlled multiplex PCR. The study's own analysis went as follows. Nucleated cell counts per sample were estimated from amplification of reference gene primers within the assay. To quantify the absolute abundance of each unique TCRbeta CDR3 rearrangement, sequence reads were collapsed and filtered. For each sample, productive Simpson clonality was calculated as the square root of Simpson's diversity index over productive rearrangements. Here the immuneACCESS table is served through TCRdb, limited to in-frame sequences with V and J called. Missing clones are a known gap in these copies; in checked studies unresolved V genes cover under half, and the rest lacks a known reason. The D gene and trimming were derived from the DNA, and the V and J assignments and clone size from that table. Across this sample there are roughly 140,000 clones, with approximately 90% seen only once. The ten largest clones capture roughly 2.2% of the sample.

The chain was built from TRBV7-2 and TRBJ2-2; 7 nucleotides in the junction match TRBD2. The sequencing sample was made of peripheral blood. The clonotype comes from a woman in her 70s with acute or convalescent COVID-19. The DNA reads TGTGCCAGCAGCAGGGAGGGTCCCACCGGGGAGCTGTTTTTT. This sequence encodes CASSREGPTGELFF.